The 21 T cell receptor beta chains listed next were all sequenced from one sample in a study of beta chain features in type 1 diabetes. Sequencing targeted expressed TCRB transcripts, as all isolated RNA had been reverse transcribed. Produced via immunoSEQ multiplex PCR; TCRdb's table is partial and in-frame only. The sample yields 350,000 to 450,000 clones, around 16% seen once. The sample comprised naive CD4+ T cells from blood. These receptors originate from a woman younger than 30 in good health.

This clone occurred a few times. Other DNA variants within this sample encode the same CDR3. The chain recombines TRBV28 with TRBJ1-1, with D hard to call. Germline V gene sequence: CDR1 MDHEN, CDR2 SYDVKM. CDR3 length: 11 amino acids. Trimming removed 3 bases at V and 4 bases at J, with 3 bases between. The CDR3 region has the DNA TGTGCCAGCAGTTTGGCCACTGAAGCTTTCTTT. Translation: CASSLATEAFF.

The CDR3 sequence is CASSLSGGYTF. In DNA form, the CDR3 reads TGTGCCAGCAGCTTATCCGGTGGCTACACCTTC. The chain joins TRBV7-9 to TRBJ1-2, with D hard to call. The CDR3 runs to 11 residues. Per germline, CDR1 SEHNR and CDR2 FQNEAQ (reference sequence). Trimming took off 2 bases at V and 7 bases at J, with 5 bases between the two ends.

Only a few counts were recorded for this clone. The V and J genes are TRBV5-4 and TRBJ1-1; no clear D. The germline gives CDR1 SGHNT, CDR2 YYREEE (reference sequence). This CDR3 contains 14 residues. With 0 bases removed from V and 11 bases from J, the gap between germline ends came to 17 bases. The CDR3 DNA sequence: TGTGCCAGCAGCTTGGCCGGGCCCGAGCGGGCGGCTTTCTTT. Translation gives CASSLAGPERAAFF.

This clone has only a few counts. This chain uses TRBV28 with TRBJ1-5, with 7 bases identical to TRBD1. The CDR3 covers 17 residues. With 6 bases clipped from V and 0 bases from J, the junction kept 11 bases outside the gene matches. Germline lookup yields CDR1 MDHEN and CDR2 SYDVKM. The CDR3 reads CASRSTGLGASNQPQHF. The CDR3 DNA reads as TGTGCCAGCAGATCGACAGGGCTTGGGGCTAGCAATCAGCCCCAGCATTTT.

J is TRBJ2-7 and V is TRBV7-9; maybe TRBD2 (6 bases). Germline V gene data show CDR1 as SEHNR and CDR2 as FQNEAQ (reference sequence). Deletions cut 2 bases from V and 5 bases from J, with 16 bases between. The CDR3 has 15 residues. The CDR3 DNA is TGTGCCAGCAGCTTACTAGTCGGTGGAGGGAACGAGCAGTACTTC. Its protein product is CASSLLVGGGNEQYF.

This chain uses TRBV9 with TRBJ2-7; perhaps TRBD1 as D (5 bases). Germline V gene data show CDR1 as SGDLS and CDR2 as YYNGEE. This CDR3 comprises 16 residues. V gave up 0 bases and J gave up 4 bases, with 17 bases separating them. The CDR3: CASSVGGTGGHYEQYF. The DNA for the CDR3 is TGTGCCAGCAGCGTAGGAGGTACAGGTGGGCATTACGAGCAGTACTTC.

A remark on this clone: In the same sample, other DNA sequences code for this CDR3. The chain combines TRBV20-1 with TRBJ2-7; D not resolved. Germline assignment: CDR1 DFQATT and CDR2 SNEGSKA (reference sequence). Trimming removed 7 bases at V and 0 bases at J, with 7 bases between. This CDR3 is 11 amino acids long. The CDR3 nucleotides are TGCAGTGGTAGGAGCTCCTACGAGCAGTACTTC. This gives the protein CSGRSSYEQYF.

The chain has TRBV7-3 and TRBJ2-1, with D unclear. Germline lookup yields CDR1 SGHTA and CDR2 FQGTGA. The V gene lost 2 bases and the J gene lost 1 base, with 6 bases spanning the gap. The CDR3 totals 14 residues. Written as DNA, the CDR3 is TGTGCCAGCAGCTTACTAGTTTCCTACAATGAGCAGTTCTTC. It encodes CASSLLVSYNEQFF.

This clone was observed a few times. The chain carries TRBV18 and TRBJ1-2, with no clear D. The germline V gene encodes CDR1 KGHSH and CDR2 LQKENI. This CDR3 is built from 13 residues. Between the trimmed V and J ends, which lost 3 bases and 1 base, there was a span of 6 bases. The chain's CDR3 is CASSPGVNYGYTF. As DNA, the CDR3 is TGTGCCAGCTCACCCGGAGTTAACTATGGCTACACCTTC.

The chain carries TRBV25-1 and TRBJ2-1; 13 bases are shared with TRBD2. CDR1 and CDR2 from the germline V gene are MGHDK and SYGVNS. This CDR3 region has 16 residues. With 1 base clipped from V and 10 bases from J, the junction kept 7 bases outside the gene matches. CDR3 DNA sequence: TGTGCCAGCAGTGAATCACTAGCGGGAGGGCCTCGGGAGCAGTTCTTC. Protein sequence: CASSESLAGGPREQFF.

The chain uses TRBV4-3 and TRBJ2-1; 11 bases align to TRBD2. V shed 5 bases, J shed 3 bases, and the junction held 3 bases outside the gene matches. The CDR3 extends over 15 amino acids. Germline lookup yields CDR1 LGHNA and CDR2 YSLEER. The CDR3 here is CASSVAGGFYNEQFF. CDR3 nucleotides: TGCGCCAGCAGCGTAGCGGGAGGGTTCTACAATGAGCAGTTCTTC.

This clone was found a few times. This chain connects TRBV29-1 to TRBJ1-1; 7 bases are shared with TRBD1. Germline CDR1 and CDR2: SQVTM and ANQGSEA. V gave up 6 bases and J gave up 2 bases; unmatched junction bases: 3. This CDR3 contains 12 residues. This CDR3 is CSVTGTNTEAFF. The CDR3 DNA reads as TGCAGCGTGACAGGGACCAACACTGAAGCTTTCTTT.

This clone showed up just a few times. The rearrangement links TRBV30 to TRBJ2-1, with a tentative D call TRBD2 (6 bases). The CDR3 runs to 15 residues. V lost 0 bases, J lost 7 bases, and 16 bases lay in between. CDR1 and CDR2 from the germline V gene are GTSNPN and SVGIG (reference sequence). The CDR3 coding sequence is TGTGCCTGGAGTGTATATGCGGGAATGGTGAATGAGCAGTTCTTC. It translates to CAWSVYAGMVNEQFF.

The rearrangement links TRBV28 to TRBJ1-2; D unresolved. CDR1 is MDHEN, CDR2 SYDVKM, per germline. This CDR3 spans 14 amino acids. Trimming took 1 base from V and 2 from J, leaving 8 bases between them. The CDR3 sequence is CASSLSGLNYGYTF. For the CDR3, the DNA is TGTGCCAGCAGTTTATCCGGACTCAACTATGGCTACACCTTC.

The rearrangement links TRBV27 to TRBJ2-3; the D is unclear. V dropped 3 bases and J dropped 4 bases, with 8 bases sitting between them. In germline, CDR1 is MNHEY, CDR2 SMNVEV (reference sequence). This CDR3 is built from 13 residues. The CDR3 DNA reads TGTGCCAGCAGTTTGCGGTTTGCAGATACGCAGTATTTT. The encoded protein is CASSLRFADTQYF.

The chain employs TRBV7-9 and TRBJ2-2; D possibly corresponds to TRBD2 (5 bases). There are 15 residues in the CDR3. V was clipped by 2 bases and J by 7 bases, with 14 bases between them. Per the germline V gene, CDR1 is SEHNR and CDR2 is FQNEAQ (reference sequence). CDR3 protein: CASSLRSSIHGELFF. CDR3 nucleotides: TGTGCCAGCAGCTTACGATCTAGCATACACGGGGAGCTGTTTTTT.

The genes are TRBV15 and TRBJ2-7; TRBD2 is a possible D gene (7 bases). Germline CDR1 is LNHNV and CDR2 is YYDKDF (reference sequence). The CDR3 extends over 16 amino acids. Trimming cost V 1 base and J 6 bases, with 19 bases left between them. The CDR3 reads CATSRGQGGGFGEQYF. DNA for the CDR3: TGTGCCACCAGCAGAGGCCAGGGAGGGGGTTTCGGCGAGCAGTACTTC.

This clone was seen more than once but under ten times. The chain uses TRBV7-9 and TRBJ2-5; 7 bases are a match to TRBD2. The germline V gene encodes CDR1 SEHNR and CDR2 FQNEAQ (reference sequence). The V and J ends lost 4 bases and 5 bases, in that order; junction bases with no gene match: 13. This CDR3 contains 16 residues. The CDR3 nucleotides read TGTGCCAGCAGCTCCGGACTAGTCGACGGGGGGGAGACCCAGTACTTC. It specifies CASSSGLVDGGETQYF.

This sequence joins TRBV6-5 and TRBJ1-2; 9 bases map to TRBD1. Per germline, CDR1 MNHEY and CDR2 SVGAGI. The CDR3 covers 14 residues. Trimming at V came to 2 bases and at J to 3 bases, leaving 1 base not matched to a gene. The CDR3 DNA is TGTGCCAGCAGTTACGGGGACAGGGACTATGGCTACACCTTC. Residues: CASSYGDRDYGYTF.

This clone has more than one count but fewer than ten. The CDR3 nucleotides are TGTGCCTGGAGTCGCGTTAAAGCGGGAGGTACGCAGTATTTT. Translating gives CAWSRVKAGGTQYF. The chain couples TRBV30 to TRBJ2-3; 9 nucleotides agree with TRBD2. V was clipped by 2 bases and J by 8 bases; unmatched bases: 8. Germline CDR1 is GTSNPN and CDR2 is SVGIG (reference sequence). The CDR3 runs 14 residues.

The table lists this clone with a few counts. CDR3 DNA sequence: TGTGCCTGGAGTAACAGAGACAGGTGGAACACTGAAGCTTTCTTT. It is translated as CAWSNRDRWNTEAFF. This rearrangement joins TRBV30 to TRBJ1-1, with D perhaps TRBD1 (6 bases). V lost 2 bases, J lost 1 base, and 14 bases lay in between. CDR3 length: 15 amino acids. Germline CDR1 is GTSNPN and CDR2 is SVGIG (reference sequence).